This TCR beta chain was documented in a study of T-cell reconstitution after alpha-beta-depleted transplantation in children. Unique molecular identifiers were used to barcode this TCRbeta library. A single record per CDR3 protein comes from TCRdb applying MiXCR to the PCR reads. The sample contains around 960,000 distinct CDR3 sequences, about 30% of which appear only once. Study-wide findings and caveats: There were reportedly several hundred expanded graft clones from which alpha-beta T cells came about two months after transplant. Most T-cell counts and diversity one year after the transplant came from T cells that were newly produced.

This clonotype was counted a single time. What it binds is unknown. This specimen was PBMCs, mostly from graft donor cells, taken 360 days after TCRalphabeta/CD19-depleted stem cell transplant. The TCR comes from a boy under two years old who had a stem cell transplant for SCID, so the T cells may come from the graft donor.

The CDR3 region is CASKGQGAVGNQPQHF. The CDR3 coding sequence is TGTGCCAGCAAGGGACAGGGGGCGGTTGGCAATCAGCCCCAGCATTTT. The chain joins TRBV6-1 to TRBJ1-5, with TRBD1 identical over 12 bases. Germline V gene sequence: CDR1 MNHNS, CDR2 SASEGT. The CDR3 extends over 16 amino acids. The V gene end was trimmed by 7 bases and the J gene end by 2 bases; junction bases not matched to a gene: 6.